The 18 T cell receptor beta chains below come from one sample, sequenced in a study of cytomegalovirus exposure and HLA in healthy donors. Primers for the PCR totalled 60 Vbeta and 13 Jbeta. Only in-frame clones appear in the TCRdb table, and some are missing; sequencing was by immunoSEQ multiplex PCR. The sample shows about 170,000 clones, more than 70% of them seen only once. What was sequenced was PBMCs. Source of these receptors: a girl aged 10 to 17 in good health and CMV-seronegative.

The V gene is TRBV7-8, the J gene TRBJ1-1; TRBD1 matches 7 bases. CDR3 length: 13 residues. Germline assignment: CDR1 SGHVS and CDR2 FQNEAQ. Trimming cost V 5 bases and J 4 bases; bases outside gene matches: 4. CDR3 sequence reads: CASSPRGPTEAFF. CDR3 bases: TGTGCCAGCAGCCCGAGGGGGCCCACTGAAGCTTTCTTT.

This rearrangement joins TRBV19 to TRBJ1-3; D is unresolved. Trimming cost V 1 base and J 2 bases, with 6 bases left between them. CDR1 LNHDA and CDR2 SQIVND come from the germline V gene (reference sequence). The length of the CDR3 is 14 residues. CDR3 sequence: CASSIAGTGNTIYF. In nucleotides, the CDR3 is TGTGCCAGTAGTATAGCCGGGACTGGAAACACCATATATTTT. The full variable domain, with the rest looked up from reference TRBV19 and TRBJ1-3, is DGGITQSPKYLFRKEGQNVTLSCEQNLNHDAMYWYRQDPGQGLRLIYYSQIVNDFQKGDIAEGYSVSREKKESFPLTVTSAQKNPTAFYLCASSIAGTGNTIYFGEGSWLTVV.

The DNA for the CDR3 is TGTGCCAGCGTCAGGTCAGGCGAGAATGAAAAACTGTTTTTT. Translating gives CASVRSGENEKLFF. This chain links TRBV5-5 with TRBJ1-4; D unresolved. V was pared by 7 bases and J by 5 bases, with 15 bases between. Germline V gives CDR1 SGHKS, CDR2 YYEKEE (reference sequence). The CDR3 is 14 amino acids.

The chain recombines TRBV6-5 with TRBJ2-4; D not resolved. The CDR3 is made up of 15 amino acids. Germline V lookup: CDR1 MNHEY, CDR2 SVGAGI. Trimming stripped 0 bases from V and 0 bases from J, with 6 bases between. The CDR3 bases are TGTGCCAGCAGTTACTCGTCCATAGCCAAAAACATTCAGTACTTC. It translates to CASSYSSIAKNIQYF.

This clone appeared once. V gene TRBV30 combines with J gene TRBJ1-4; weak D call: TRBD1 (5 bases). There are 12 residues in the CDR3. V was pared by 4 bases and J by 8 bases, with 11 bases between. Germline V gene data show CDR1 as GTSNPN and CDR2 as SVGIG (reference sequence). CDR3 nucleotides: TGTGCCTGGAAGGGGCCTGTAGAAAAACTGTTTTTT. Translation gives CAWKGPVEKLFF. The entire variable domain, with the rest obtained from reference TRBV30 and TRBJ1-4, is as follows: SQTIHQWPATLVQPVGSPLSLECTVEGTSNPNLYWYRQAAGRGLQLLFYSVGIGQISSEVPQNLSASRPQDRQFILSSKKLLLSDSGFYLCAWKGPVEKLFFGSGTQLSVL.

The V and J genes are TRBV5-4 and TRBJ2-5, with a weak D call TRBD1 (6 bases). The CDR3 is made up of 15 amino acids. CDR1 and CDR2 (germline): SGHNT, YYREEE (reference sequence). V was shortened by 2 bases and J by 2 bases, with 13 bases between the two germline ends. CDR3: CASSFTGSPQETQYF. CDR3 bases: TGTGCCAGCAGCTTCACAGGGTCCCCTCAAGAGACCCAGTACTTC.

The rearrangement links TRBV6-1 to TRBJ2-7, with D maybe TRBD1 (6 bases). The V end lost 4 bases, the J end lost 4 bases, and 17 bases lay between the germline ends. CDR3 size: 15 residues. In germline, CDR1 is MNHNS, CDR2 SASEGT. The CDR3 DNA is TGTGCCAGCAGTGTACTCCGGGACACCCCATACGAGCAGTACTTC. This sequence encodes CASSVLRDTPYEQYF.

J is TRBJ2-7 and V is TRBV13; 7 bases line up with TRBD2. Germline V gene sequence: CDR1 PRHDT, CDR2 FYEKMQ (reference sequence). The CDR3 extends over 12 amino acids. Trimming cost V 5 bases and J 6 bases; bases outside gene matches: 4. The CDR3 region is CASSPGGPEQYF. CDR3 nucleotide sequence: TGTGCCAGCAGCCCGGGAGGTCCCGAGCAGTACTTC.

The genes are TRBV25-1 and TRBJ1-3; D possibly corresponds to TRBD1 (5 bases). Trimming removed 1 base from V and 0 bases from J, with 10 bases in between. Germline V gene data show CDR1 as MGHDK and CDR2 as SYGVNS. CDR3 length: 16 amino acids. CDR3 DNA: TGTGCCAGCAGTGAATTAGGCAGGGACTCTGGAAACACCATATATTTT. As protein: CASSELGRDSGNTIYF.

This rearrangement joins TRBV14 to TRBJ2-7; 9 positions agree with TRBD1. The junction had 6 bases not matched to a gene; V was cut back by 1 base and J by 8 bases. This CDR3 has 14 residues. Germline V gives CDR1 SGHDN, CDR2 FVKESK. Here the CDR3 DNA reads TGTGCCAGCAGCCAAGCGGACAGGGGAAGAAAGCAGTACTTC. Translation: CASSQADRGRKQYF.

This chain uses TRBV2 with TRBJ2-3; tentatively, D is TRBD1 (6 bases). With 7 bases removed from V and 2 bases from J, the gap between germline ends came to 10 bases. In germline, CDR1 is SNHLY, CDR2 FYNNEI. The CDR3 contains 13 residues. The CDR3 is CASTGQPTDTQYF. In nucleotides, the CDR3 is TGTGCCAGCACGGGACAACCCACAGATACGCAGTATTTT. The whole variable domain, filled in from reference TRBV2 and TRBJ2-3, reads EPEVTQTPSHQVTQMGQEVILRCVPISNHLYFYWYRQILGQKVEFLVSFYNNEISEKSEIFDDQFSVERPDGSNFTLKIRSTKLEDSAMYFCASTGQPTDTQYFGPGTRLTVL.

The rearrangement joins TRBV7-9 to TRBJ2-7, with D unresolved. Germline CDR1 and CDR2: SEHNR and FQNEAQ (reference sequence). V gave up 6 bases and J gave up 7 bases, with 13 bases separating them. CDR3 length: 12 amino acids. The CDR3 coding sequence is TGTGCCAGCAGTCCTCCCGCGGAAGAGCAGTACTTC. Amino acid sequence: CASSPPAEEQYF.

V usage is TRBV6-1 and J usage is TRBJ1-1; D is unclear. Germline assignment: CDR1 MNHNS and CDR2 SASEGT. The CDR3 runs 13 residues. The V end lost 7 bases, the J end lost 3 bases, and 12 bases lay between the germline ends. The CDR3 DNA is TGTGCCAGCACCCGATTGAGGGACACTGAAGCTTTCTTT. Its protein product is CASTRLRDTEAFF.

The V and J genes are TRBV21-1 and TRBJ1-5. TRBV21-1 is a documented pseudogene. The CDR3 extends over 15 amino acids. CDR3 sequence: CASSKGRRVNQPQHF. DNA for the CDR3: TGTGCCAGCAGCAAAGGACGGCGGGTAAATCAGCCCCAGCATTTT.

The chain joins TRBV5-1 to TRBJ1-1; 7 bases align to TRBD1. Germline-derived CDR1 and CDR2 are SGHRS and YFSETQ. The CDR3 is 14 residues long. Trimming at V came to 3 bases and at J to 5 bases, leaving 7 bases not matched to a gene. This CDR3 is CASSSDRVQTEAFF. In nucleotides, the CDR3 is TGCGCCAGCAGCTCTGACAGGGTACAAACTGAAGCTTTCTTT. Filled out from reference TRBV5-1 and TRBJ1-1, the complete variable domain reads KAGVTQTPRYLIKTRGQQVTLSCSPISGHRSVSWYQQTPGQGLQFLFEYFSETQRNKGNFPGRFSGRQFSNSRSEMNVSTLELGDSALYLCASSSDRVQTEAFFGQGTRLTVV.

The chain's CDR3 is CASSPRVVDGYTF. In DNA, the CDR3 is TGTGCCAGCAGTCCCAGGGTTGTGGATGGCTACACCTTC. The chain employs TRBV6-5 and TRBJ1-2; tentative D call: TRBD1 (5 bases). From germline, CDR1 is MNHEY and CDR2 SVGAGI. Trimming took off 5 bases at V and 6 bases at J, with 13 bases between the two ends. CDR3 length equals 13 residues.

The chain uses TRBV5-1 and TRBJ2-6; 8 bases fit TRBD1. Germline V gene sequence: CDR1 SGHRS, CDR2 YFSETQ. Losses at the gene ends were 4 bases for V and 4 bases for J; bases not matched to a gene: 10. This CDR3 is built from 17 residues. CDR3 sequence reads: CASSTLQGAAGANVLTF. The CDR3 nucleotides are TGCGCCAGCAGCACCCTTCAGGGGGCAGCCGGGGCCAACGTCCTGACTTTC.

The rearrangement uses TRBV6-1 and TRBJ2-5; TRBD2 matches 10 bases. J lost 1 base, V lost 6 bases, and 2 bases had no gene match. The germline V gene has CDR1 MNHNS and CDR2 SASEGT. This CDR3 comprises 14 residues. The chain's CDR3 is CASRASGGQETQYF. In nucleotides, the CDR3 is TGTGCCAGCAGGGCTAGCGGGGGCCAAGAGACCCAGTACTTC.